This TCR beta chain emerged from a study of shared clonotypes between healthy human individuals. Study context: Ranging from 18 to 49 in age, donors were two women and a few men.

This clone was picked up one time. Data came from immunoSEQ multiplex PCR; TCRdb stores just in-frame clones and leaves some out. This sample yields over a million clones, of which approximately 96% are seen a single time; about 1% belongs to the top ten. Between the trimmed V and J ends, which lost 6 bases and 2 bases, there was a span of 16 bases. CDR1 and CDR2 (germline): SGHNT, YYREEE (reference sequence). This CDR3 is 15 amino acids long. Sequences were obtained from naive CD4+ T cells sorted from blood. The subset is: CD45RA+ positively selected. The receptor comes from a man aged 25-40 years in good health. The chain carries TRBV5-4 and TRBJ2-3, with D maybe TRBD1 (5 bases). Here the CDR3 DNA reads TGTGCCAGCACGAAGGTAGACAGTTACACAGATACGCAGTATTTT. This codes for CASTKVDSYTDTQYF.